This is a list of T cell receptor beta chains from one sample in a study of OX40 agonist ivuxolimab in advanced cancers. Produced via immunoSEQ multiplex PCR; TCRdb's table is partial and in-frame only. The sample holds 73,000 or so clones, more than 85% seen once. The source was CD4+ or CD8+ T cells sorted from blood, collected in a trial of the OX40 agonist ivuxolimab. These receptors all stem from an adult with an advanced solid tumor such as melanoma, head and neck, liver or kidney cancer. CDR3s include the opening cysteine and the closing phenylalanine or tryptophan. The D gene is left open where the match is weak. Some rows mark clone size as missing; the rest say once, few, many or name a class of expanded clone.

J gene	D gene	clone size	V gene	CDR3 DNA	CDR3 protein
TRBJ2-7	NA	NA	TRBV29-1	TGCAGCGTTGAAGACTACAGGGATCGGTCCTACGAGCAGTACTTC	CSVEDYRDRSYEQYF
TRBJ2-5	TRBD1	NA	TRBV13	TGTGCCAGCAGCTTCCCGGGACAGGGGCAAGAAGAGCAGTACTTC	CASSFPGQGQEEQYF
TRBJ2-1	NA	NA	TRBV6-4	TGTGCCAGCAGTGACTCCTACCATGAGCAGTTCTTC	CASSDSYHEQFF
TRBJ1-3	NA	few	TRBV5-6	TGTGCCAGCAGCTTGTTAGCAGGCCCTGGAAACACCATATATTTT	CASSLLAGPGNTIYF
TRBJ1-1	NA	NA	TRBV27	TGTGCCAGCAGTTTTGGGGCCCTAAACACTGAAGCTTTCTTT	CASSFGALNTEAFF
TRBJ2-3	TRBD2	NA	TRBV9	TGTGCCAGCAGCCTTAGCGGGACTAACACAGATACGCAGTATTTT	CASSLSGTNTDTQYF
TRBJ1-1	NA	NA	TRBV6-6	TGTGCCAGCAGTCCTTCGACAGTGAACACTGAAGCTTTCTTT	CASSPSTVNTEAFF
TRBJ1-6	TRBD1	NA	TRBV5-5	TGTGCCAGCAGCTTGGGGCCCTGGGACAGTGGTAATTCACCCCTCCACTTT	CASSLGPWDSGNSPLHF
TRBJ1-1	TRBD1	NA	TRBV19	TGTGCCAGTGAACCACGATGGACAGGCGGCGGAGGTGGCACTGAAGCTTTCTTT	CASEPRWTGGGGGTEAFF
TRBJ2-2	TRBD1	NA	TRBV29-1	TGCAGCGTTTTAAACAGGGGCACCGGGGAGCTGTTTTTT	CSVLNRGTGELFF
TRBJ2-6	NA	NA	TRBV7-6	TGTGCCAGCAGCTTAGATTCGGAACGGCCTAGCTCTGGGGCCAACGTCCTGACTTTC	CASSLDSERPSSGANVLTF
TRBJ2-7	NA	NA	TRBV9	TGTGCCAGCAGCGTCCAGGGCCCCTCCTACGAGCAGTACTTC	CASSVQGPSYEQYF
TRBJ1-1	NA	NA	TRBV19	TGTGCCAGTAATGGAGAACACCTGAACACTGAAGCTTTCTTT	CASNGEHLNTEAFF
TRBJ1-5	NA	NA	TRBV13	TGTGCCAGCAGCTTCGCCGGGAACTACAATCAGCCCCAGCATTTT	CASSFAGNYNQPQHF
TRBJ2-2	TRBD2	NA	TRBV2	TGTGCCAGCAGTGATAGCGGGTCCACCGGGGAGCTGTTTTTT	CASSDSGSTGELFF
TRBJ2-7	NA	NA	TRBV19	TGTGCCAGTAGCCCGACAGCTTCCTACGAGCAGTACTTC	CASSPTASYEQYF
TRBJ2-3	TRBD1	NA	TRBV2	TGTGCCAGCAGTGCCGGACAGGGCGGCGCAGATACGCAGTATTTT	CASSAGQGGADTQYF
TRBJ1-1	NA	NA	TRBV7-8	TGTGCCAGCAGCTTAGCACGGATGAACACTGAAGCTTTCTTT	CASSLARMNTEAFF
TRBJ2-4	NA	NA	TRBV5-6	TGTGCCAGCAGCTTAAGGGGGCGGGACAAAAACATTCAGTACTTC	CASSLRGRDKNIQYF
TRBJ2-1	NA	NA	TRBV2	TGTGCCAGCAGTCACAGGTTGGACTCTTTAGAGCAGTTCTTC	CASSHRLDSLEQFF
TRBJ2-7	TRBD1	NA	TRBV5-5	TGTGCCAGCAGCCTCGGGACAGGGCCGATTTTAGACTTC	CASSLGTGPILDF
TRBJ2-4	NA	NA	TRBV10-3	TGTGCCACTTCTAGATCCAGGGACATTCAGTACTTC	CATSRSRDIQYF
TRBJ1-2	TRBD1	once	TRBV15	TGTGCCACCAGCGGCCCCGGGACAGCCTATGGCTACACCTTC	CATSGPGTAYGYTF
TRBJ2-7	NA	NA	TRBV11-2	TGTGCCAGCAGCCCCGGCTCTGCAGCCCCCTACGAGCAGTACTTC	CASSPGSAAPYEQYF
TRBJ1-1	NA	few	TRBV4-1	TGCGCCAGCGCTCCACTCATGAACACTGAAGCTTTCTTT	CASAPLMNTEAFF
TRBJ2-7	NA	NA	TRBV27	TGTGCCAGCAGTTTAAAACAGGGGGGGTCCTACGAGCAGTACTTC	CASSLKQGGSYEQYF
TRBJ1-1	NA	NA	TRBV4-1	TGCGCCAGCAGCCCCGTCACGGGGGGAGGCACTGAAGCTTTCTTT	CASSPVTGGGTEAFF
TRBJ2-1	NA	NA	TRBV11-2	TGTGCCAGCAGCGGGCGGGACGGCTACAATGAGCAGTTCTTC	CASSGRDGYNEQFF
TRBJ1-4	NA	NA	TRBV13	TGTGCCAGCAGCTTAGACGAAAAACTGTTTTTT	CASSLDEKLFF
TRBJ2-7	NA	NA	TRBV29-1	TGCAGCGTTGCGGGGACACTGAGCTCCTACGAGCAGTACTTC	CSVAGTLSSYEQYF
TRBJ1-4	TRBD1	NA	TRBV4-3	TGCGCCAGCAGCCAAGGGACAGGGATTAGTGAAAAACTGTTTTTT	CASSQGTGISEKLFF
TRBJ2-7	NA	NA	TRBV7-8	TGTGCCAGCAGCTTTTTGGAGGGGGCCTACGAGCAGTACTTC	CASSFLEGAYEQYF
TRBJ2-3	NA	once	TRBV18	TGTGCCAGCTACAGGGGAGGATCATCCACAGATACGCAGTATTTT	CASYRGGSSTDTQYF
TRBJ1-2	NA	NA	TRBV7-6	TGTGCCAGCAGCCCAAATTCGGGTGAAAACTATGGCTACACCTTC	CASSPNSGENYGYTF
TRBJ2-7	NA	NA	TRBV11-1	TGTGCCAGCAGTTACGGAGGGCCCTACGAGCAGTACTTC	CASSYGGPYEQYF
TRBJ2-7	NA	NA	TRBV5-1	TGCGCCAGCAGCTTGGGGGACACCCCCTACGAGCAGTACTTC	CASSLGDTPYEQYF
TRBJ2-7	NA	NA	TRBV15	TGTGCCACCAGCAGCTCTCCGGGCCCGGCCTACGAGCAGTACTTC	CATSSSPGPAYEQYF
TRBJ2-7	NA	NA	TRBV11-2	TGTGCCAGCAGCTTAGCGGGAGCTAGCTCCTACGAGCAGTACTTC	CASSLAGASSYEQYF
TRBJ1-1	TRBD1	NA	TRBV19	TGTGCCACCGACAGGGGGAACACTGAAGCTTTCTTT	CATDRGNTEAFF
TRBJ1-1	NA	NA	TRBV29-1	TGCAGCGTTACCGACGTCCCCCTCACTGAAGCTTTCTTT	CSVTDVPLTEAFF
TRBJ2-7	NA	NA	TRBV6-1	TGTGCCAGCAGTTGGGGAAGCTCCTACGAGCAGTACTTC	CASSWGSSYEQYF
TRBJ2-5	NA	NA	TRBV5-8	TGTGCCAGCAGCCCACTCCAGGGAGGTAGAGAGACCCAGTACTTC	CASSPLQGGRETQYF